This T cell receptor beta chain was recorded in a study of T cell repertoires in cytomegalovirus infection. Findings and limits, study-wide: HLA-C-restricted, CMV-specific TCR beta clonotypes were dominant ex vivo. Carriage of CMV together with the relevant HLA was identifiable through cumulative public TCR beta family frequency.

This clonotype was detected ten times or more. Antigen specificity is unknown. Per germline, CDR1 SGHTA and CDR2 FQGNSA. V was pared by 1 base and J by 10 bases, with 8 bases between. The CDR3 sequence is 13 residues long. TCRdb re-called the reads through MiXCR, storing one row per CDR3 protein. The data show hundreds of thousands of distinct CDR3 sequences, around 10% seen once. This TCR derives from a human donor in good health (CMV status not recorded). Some clones in this sample may be carry-over from other donors' samples. The chain links TRBV7-2 to TRBJ1-6; D call uncertain. Sample: PBMCs. The CDR3 reads CASSLEVGSPLHF. The CDR3 DNA is TGTGCCAGCAGCTTAGAGGTTGGCTCACCCCTCCACTTT.